This is a list of T cell receptor beta chains from one sample in a study of blood T cell repertoires in COVID-19. Repertoires were generated with immunoSEQ multiplex PCR, while TCRdb's copy carries only in-frame clones and drops some. The table has about 300,000 clones, more than 75% seen once. The source material was PBMCs or T cells enriched from blood (not recorded which). These receptors were obtained from a man aged 30 to 45 who had recovered from COVID-19. Both conserved end residues are part of each CDR3. The D gene is left open where the match is weak. Not all rows give a size; the values are once, few, many and, for expanded clones, a class.

j_call | d_call | v_call | clone_size | cdr3_nt | cdr3_aa
TRBJ2-7 | TRBD2 | TRBV6-4 | NA | TGTGCCAGCAGCGCCGAGGGGCTAGCGGGAGCTGGAGAGCAGTACTTC | CASSAEGLAGAGEQYF
TRBJ2-1 | TRBD2 | TRBV7-2 | NA | TGTGCCAGCAGCCCTTGGGGTCTTTTGGGGGGGACTTACAATGAGCAGTTCTTC | CASSPWGLLGGTYNEQFF
TRBJ1-3 | TRBD1 | TRBV7-6 | NA | TGTGCCAGCAGCTTAAGGACAGGCTCTGGAAACACCATATATTTT | CASSLRTGSGNTIYF
TRBJ1-5 | NA | TRBV19 | NA | TGTGCCAGTAGTATCGGCCCGGGGAGCAATCAGCCCCAGCATTTT | CASSIGPGSNQPQHF
TRBJ2-5 | TRBD2 | TRBV3-1/TRBV3-2 | NA | TGTGCCAGCAGCCAAGCGGCGGGAGGGAGGGAGACCCAGTACTTC | CASSQAAGGRETQYF
TRBJ2-3 | TRBD2 | TRBV3-1/TRBV3-2 | once | TGTGCCAGCAGCCTGCGGGGGGTTGTAGATACGCAGTATTTT | CASSLRGVVDTQYF
TRBJ1-3 | NA | TRBV28 | NA | TGTGCCAGCAGTTCAGGGCTTTACTCTGGAAACACCATATATTTT | CASSSGLYSGNTIYF
TRBJ1-1 | TRBD1 | TRBV29-1 | NA | TGCAGCCTCGGGGACAGGGGGACTGAAGCTTTCTTT | CSLGDRGTEAFF
TRBJ1-5 | NA | TRBV7-9 | NA | TGTGCCAGCAGCTTAGGGTACGGTTACAGTCAGCCCCAGCATTTT | CASSLGYGYSQPQHF
TRBJ2-2 | NA | TRBV6-5 | NA | TGTGCCAGCAGTTACAGGGGTTACACCGGGGAGCTGTTTTTT | CASSYRGYTGELFF
TRBJ1-1 | NA | TRBV5-1 | few | TGCGCCAGCTGGGGACCCACCCGGGACAACATGAACACTGAAGCTTTCTTT | CASWGPTRDNMNTEAFF
TRBJ2-3 | TRBD2 | TRBV3-1/TRBV3-2 | NA | TGTGCCAGCAGCCAACGCGTTCTAGCGGGAACCGCGCAGTATTTT | CASSQRVLAGTAQYF
TRBJ1-1 | NA | TRBV20-1 | NA | TGCAGTGCTACGGAGCACACTGAAGCTTTCTTT | CSATEHTEAFF
TRBJ2-1 | TRBD2 | TRBV19 | NA | TGTGCCAGTACTGACGGGGCTAGCGGGGGGGCCGATAGGTTCGATGAGCAGTTCTTC | CASTDGASGGADRFDEQFF
TRBJ1-2 | NA | TRBV15 | NA | TGTGCCACCAGCAGAGATCAGGGGACGTGGGGCTACACCTTC | CATSRDQGTWGYTF
TRBJ1-1 | NA | TRBV21-1 | NA | TGTGCCAGCCCCCAGGACAGGGAGACTGAAGCTTTCTTT | CASPQDRETEAFF
TRBJ2-2 | TRBD2 | TRBV3-1/TRBV3-2 | NA | TGTGCCAGCAGCCAAGAAGCGGGAGGGCCGCGGACCGGGGAGCTGTTTTTT | CASSQEAGGPRTGELFF
TRBJ1-5 | NA | TRBV7-9 | NA | TGTGCCAGCAGCTTAGCGTCAGCAGGGAATCAGCCCCAGCATTTT | CASSLASAGNQPQHF
TRBJ2-3 | TRBD2 | TRBV6-4 | NA | TGTGCCAGCAGTGACTCAGGACTAGCCACAGATACGCAGTATTTT | CASSDSGLATDTQYF
TRBJ1-6 | NA | TRBV4-1 | NA | TGCGCCAGCAGCCAAGAAGCGAGCTCCTATAATTCACCCCTCCACTTT | CASSQEASSYNSPLHF
TRBJ2-7 | TRBD1 | TRBV5-4 | NA | TGTGCCAGCAGCTTGGCGGCAGGGGGTCAGAACGAGCAGTACTTC | CASSLAAGGQNEQYF
TRBJ2-7 | TRBD2 | TRBV3-1/TRBV3-2 | NA | TGTGCCAGCAGCCGAACTGGGGGGGGCGAGCAGTACTTC | CASSRTGGGEQYF
TRBJ2-7 | TRBD1 | TRBV7-6 | once | TGTGCCAGCAGCTCCCGGACAGGGCCAGAATACTCCTACGAGCAGTACTTC | CASSSRTGPEYSYEQYF
TRBJ2-7 | NA | TRBV30 | few | TGTGCCTGGAGAGCGGTTTCTGACGAGCAGTACTTC | CAWRAVSDEQYF
TRBJ2-1 | TRBD2 | TRBV5-5 | NA | TGTGCCAGCAGCACCTCCGGGACTAGCGGACATGAGCAGTTCTTC | CASSTSGTSGHEQFF
TRBJ1-5 | NA | TRBV20-1 | once | TGCAGTGCTAGTCCCCAGGACTCGGAGCAGCCCCAGCATTTT | CSASPQDSEQPQHF
TRBJ2-7 | NA | TRBV13 | once | TGTGCCAGCAGCCAAGCCAATCTAGCTATTAGTCCCTACGAGCAGTACTTC | CASSQANLAISPYEQYF
TRBJ1-6 | NA | TRBV4-2 | many | TGTGCCAGCAGCCAAGACCCGGGACACAATAATTCACCCCTCCACTTT | CASSQDPGHNNSPLHF
TRBJ1-4 | NA | TRBV19 | NA | TGTGCCAGCCGACCGGGACAACTGAAAGCCCTTAATGAAAAACTGTTTTTT | CASRPGQLKALNEKLFF
TRBJ2-3 | TRBD1 | TRBV5-1 | once | TGCGCCAGCACCTCCGGGACAGGGCGTAGCACAGATACGCAGTATTTT | CASTSGTGRSTDTQYF
TRBJ2-6 | TRBD1 | TRBV27 | NA | TGTGCCAGCAGTTTAGGACAGGGAGGCGGGGCCAACGTCCTGACTTTC | CASSLGQGGGANVLTF
TRBJ2-1 | TRBD2 | TRBV10-2 | once | TGCGCCACCCTAGCCGGGGGAGGGGTCAATGAGCAGTTCTTC | CATLAGGGVNEQFF
TRBJ2-7 | NA | TRBV5-8 | NA | TGTGCCAGCAGCTTAAGGGGGAGCGAGCAGTACTTC | CASSLRGSEQYF
TRBJ1-5 | NA | TRBV19 | NA | TGTGCCAGTAGTTCTCGGCAGGGCGGCAGCAATCAGCCCCAGCATTTT | CASSSRQGGSNQPQHF
TRBJ1-5 | TRBD1 | TRBV30 | once | TGTGCCTGGAGTCCGGGACAGGGTAATCAGCCCCAGCATTTT | CAWSPGQGNQPQHF
TRBJ2-3 | NA | TRBV6-5 | NA | TGTGCCAGCAGCCGGGTTTTCAGCACAGATACGCAGTATTTT | CASSRVFSTDTQYF
TRBJ2-5 | TRBD2 | TRBV10-3 | once | TGTGCCATCGCCCGGGGGGGGGAGACCCAGTACTTC | CAIARGGETQYF
TRBJ2-7 | TRBD2 | TRBV11-2 | NA | TGTGCCAGCAGCCAGATCGGGACTAGCCTATACGAGCAGTACTTC | CASSQIGTSLYEQYF
TRBJ2-3 | TRBD2 | TRBV24-1 | once | TGTGCCACCAGTGGACGGACTAGCCGCACAGATACGCAGTATTTT | CATSGRTSRTDTQYF
TRBJ2-1 | TRBD1 | TRBV27 | NA | TGTGCCAGCAGAACAGGGGTGGTATACAATGAGCAGTTCTTC | CASRTGVVYNEQFF
TRBJ1-3 | NA | TRBV30 | NA | TGTGCCTGGAGTGTATTGGGCCGGTACTCTGGAAACACCATATATTTT | CAWSVLGRYSGNTIYF